These T cell receptor beta chains were read from a single sample in a study of cytomegalovirus exposure and HLA in healthy donors. The data were produced by immunoSEQ multiplex PCR, yet TCRdb's version contains in-frame clones alone and is incomplete. Altogether roughly 140,000 clones are present, around 79% being singletons, with the ten largest covering approximately 3.7%. The material sequenced was PBMCs. The receptors here all came from a human donor in good health. Each CDR3 is given with its conserved first and last residue. The D gene is left open where the match is weak. A row's size may be missing; if present it is once, few, many or a size class.

d_call j_call clone_size v_call cdr3_nt cdr3_aa
TRBD2 TRBJ2-3 - TRBV5-1 TGCGCCAGCAGCTCGGGACTAGCTATCACAGATACGCAGTATTTT CASSSGLAITDTQYF
TRBD2 TRBJ2-1 once TRBV7-6 TGTGCCAGCAGCGCAGGGACTAGCGGGGTCCGCAATGAGCAGTTCTTC CASSAGTSGVRNEQFF
- TRBJ1-1 - TRBV2 TGTGCCAGCAGTGTTACCAGGGAAACTGAAGCTTTCTTT CASSVTRETEAFF
TRBD2 TRBJ2-5 - TRBV7-6 TGTGCCAGCAGCTTAGCGCGTGGTAGCGGGGGCCAAGAGACCCAGTACTTC CASSLARGSGGQETQYF
TRBD1 TRBJ1-4 few TRBV5-1 TGCGCCAGCAGCTCGACAGGGGTTAATGAAAAACTGTTTTTT CASSSTGVNEKLFF
- TRBJ2-1 - TRBV18 TGTGCCAGCTCACCATTAGGACAGACGAGCTCCTACAATGAGCAGTTCTTC CASSPLGQTSSYNEQFF
- TRBJ2-1 - TRBV6-5 TGTGCCAGCAGTAGGAGCAATGAGCAGTTCTTC CASSRSNEQFF
- TRBJ2-3 - TRBV28 TGTGCCAGCAGTTCTTTTAGACAGGTAGGGTTCGGTACGCAGTATTTT CASSSFRQVGFGTQYF
- TRBJ2-7 - TRBV7-2 TGTGCCAGCAGCTCTTTGGAGGGCGAGCAGTACTTC CASSSLEGEQYF
- TRBJ1-2 - TRBV2 TGTGCCAGCATGAGAACAGGGCTAATGGAGGGCTACACCTTC CASMRTGLMEGYTF
- TRBJ2-7 - TRBV7-7 TGTGCTAGCAGCTTCCTCCAGTCCTTAACCTACGAGCAGTACTTC CASSFLQSLTYEQYF
- TRBJ1-3 - TRBV7-2 TGTGCCAGCAGCTTGATCCCCGCGGTAAACTCTGGAAACACCATATATTTT CASSLIPAVNSGNTIYF
- TRBJ2-7 few TRBV5-1 TGCGCCAGCAGCTTGGATCCCGAAGCTGCGCAGTACTTC CASSLDPEAAQYF
- TRBJ2-7 - TRBV5-1 TGCGCCAGCACGTGGGCTAGCGAGAGCGAGCAGTACTTC CASTWASESEQYF
- TRBJ1-5 - TRBV7-3 TGTGCCAGCAGCTTATTCTCATTGGCAGGAAACCAAGGACCCCAGCATTTT CASSLFSLAGNQGPQHF
- TRBJ1-3 - TRBV7-6 TGTGCCAGCAGCTTAGGCCGGTCAACCTCTGGAAACACCATATATTTT CASSLGRSTSGNTIYF
TRBD2 TRBJ2-4 - TRBV6-6 TGTGCCAGCAGTTACGGAGGGAGGGTAGCCAAAAACATTCAGTACTTC CASSYGGRVAKNIQYF
TRBD1 TRBJ1-2 - TRBV27 TGTGCCAGCAGTTCCCTCACAGGGGGCGCAGGAGGCTACACCTTC CASSSLTGGAGGYTF
- TRBJ2-5 - TRBV5-5 TGTGCCAGCAGCTCTGAAACGTCAACTAAAGAGACCCAGTACTTC CASSSETSTKETQYF
TRBD1 TRBJ1-5 once TRBV28 TGTGCCAGCAGTCCCGACAGGGTCGGTCAGCCCCAGCATTTT CASSPDRVGQPQHF
- TRBJ1-3 - TRBV28 TGTGCCAGCACCTTAGGGGCAGTTTCTGGAAACACCATATATTTT CASTLGAVSGNTIYF
TRBD1 TRBJ2-1 - TRBV5-4 TGTGCCAGCAGCTGGAAGGACAGGGGGCGCATCAATGAGCAGTTCTTC CASSWKDRGRINEQFF
TRBD1 TRBJ1-5 - TRBV5-1 TGCGCCAGCAGCCCCGGACAGGGGAGTCAGCCCCAGCATTTT CASSPGQGSQPQHF
TRBD2 TRBJ2-3 - TRBV4-2 TGTGCCAGCAGCCAAGCAGTCAGCGGGGGCAGCACAGATACGCAGTATTTT CASSQAVSGGSTDTQYF
- TRBJ2-7 - TRBV27 TGTGCCAGCAGTTTACTGGGACTCAACTACGAGCAGTACTTC CASSLLGLNYEQYF
TRBD1 TRBJ1-5 - TRBV19 TGTGCCAGTAGTCCTGAACAGGGGGCCCCGGGCAATCAGCCCCAGCATTTT CASSPEQGAPGNQPQHF
TRBD1 TRBJ1-2 - TRBV6-1 TGTGCCATCTTAATAGGGACAGGGACCTATGGCTACACCTTC CAILIGTGTYGYTF
- TRBJ1-1 - TRBV10-3 TGTGCCATCAGTGAGTCGGGACATTTGACTGAAGCTTTCTTT CAISESGHLTEAFF
TRBD1 TRBJ1-2 - TRBV28 TGTGCCAGCAGTTTCCGGGACAGAGTTTCCTATGGCTACACCTTC CASSFRDRVSYGYTF
- TRBJ1-4 - TRBV11-2 TGTGCCAGCAGCCTTCGGACTACAGCCAATGAAAAACTGTTTTTT CASSLRTTANEKLFF
- TRBJ1-5 - TRBV6-1 TGTGCCAGCAACGGAGGTCAGCCCCAGCATTTT CASNGGQPQHF
- TRBJ2-1 - TRBV6-1 TGTGCCAGCAGTGAGTGGCAGGGAGGTGACAATGAGCAGTTCTTC CASSEWQGGDNEQFF
- TRBJ2-2 - TRBV11-3 TGTGCCAGCAGCACCTCCGGGACATACACCGGGGAGCTGTTTTTT CASSTSGTYTGELFF
TRBD1 TRBJ1-2 once TRBV4-2 TGTGCCAGCAGCCAGACTCATCCGGGACAGCCCTATGGCTACACCTTC CASSQTHPGQPYGYTF
- TRBJ1-5 - TRBV6-5 TGTGCCAGCAGTTACTCGATCGAAGCAGGTGTCCAGCATTTT CASSYSIEAGVQHF
TRBD1 TRBJ1-1 - TRBV29-1 TGCAGCGTTGAAATCCTTCGGGACAGGGGCGAAACTTTCTTT CSVEILRDRGETFF
- TRBJ2-7 - TRBV7-2 TGTGCCAGCAGCAGACTAGGTTCCTACGAGCAGTACTTC CASSRLGSYEQYF
TRBD1 TRBJ2-7 - TRBV28 TGTGCCAGCAGTCCTCGGACAGGGATTTTCTACGAGCAGTACTTC CASSPRTGIFYEQYF
- TRBJ1-5 few TRBV6-6 TGTGCCAGCAGTCACCGTCGACAGAATAGCAATCAGCCCCAGCATTTT CASSHRRQNSNQPQHF
- TRBJ2-7 once TRBV29-1 TGCAGCGTTGAAGCAGGTTCCTACGAGCAGTACTTC CSVEAGSYEQYF
- TRBJ2-1 few TRBV14 TGTGCCAGCAGCCTTCGCGTCGGCCGGAGGAACTACAATGAGCAGTTCTTC CASSLRVGRRNYNEQFF